This T cell receptor (beta chain) was identified during a study of blood T cells in healthy people across ages. A second PCR, run for about 6 to 11 cycles, used a sample-barcoded 5' primer plus a J-beta primer mix. TCRdb itself ran the 5' RACE reads through MiXCR, one entry per CDR3 protein. The sample consists of hundreds of thousands of distinct CDR3 sequences, 27% of them appearing once. The CDR3 loop spans 14 amino acids. Germline V gives CDR1 MDHEN, CDR2 SYDVKM. V was clipped by 5 bases and J by 5 bases; unmatched bases: 2. These data also featured in a second study, about T cells of mothers and their children. That source adds: Over 8.5 million TCR beta CDR3 reads were obtained from each mother, and some 3.1 million from each child.

The V call is TRBV28, the J call TRBJ2-7; 14 nucleotides align to TRBD2. What was sequenced was blood. The TCR originated in a boy younger than 10 in good health. The CDR3 nucleotides are TGTGCCAGCAGTGAGGGACTAGCGGGAGACGAGCAGTACTTC. This gives the protein CASSEGLAGDEQYF.